The 22 T cell receptor beta chains presented below share a single source sample, sequenced in a study of blood T cell repertoires in COVID-19. The method was immunoSEQ multiplex PCR; TCRdb's version includes in-frame clones alone and lacks a portion of them. Of tens of thousands of clones in the sample, 90% were seen once. Specimen: peripheral blood. Receptors originate from a human donor in a cohort sampled during active COVID-19.

Written as DNA, the CDR3 is TGTGCCAGCAGCTCCCCCGGGGGGGGCAACGCCTACGAGCAGTACTTC. Translated: CASSSPGGGNAYEQYF. V is TRBV7-6 and J is TRBJ2-7, with TRBD2 identical over 8 bases. Trimming at V came to 4 bases and at J to 2 bases, leaving 10 bases not matched to a gene. The length of the CDR3 is 16 residues. CDR1 is SGHVS and CDR2 is FNYEAQ in the germline V gene.

V and J are TRBV4-1 and TRBJ2-7; 7 positions match TRBD2. This CDR3 spans 13 amino acids. Germline CDR1 is MGHRA and CDR2 is YSYEKL. Trimming removed 2 bases from V and 4 bases from J; junction bases left unmatched: 2. The DNA of the CDR3 is TGCGCCAGCAGCCAAACGGGGGGTTACGAGCAGTACTTC. It yields the protein CASSQTGGYEQYF.

This chain links TRBV29-1 with TRBJ2-1, with D perhaps matching TRBD2 (5 bases). The CDR3 has 15 amino acids. CDR1 SQVTM and CDR2 ANQGSEA come from the germline V gene. The V end lost 6 bases, the J end lost 0 bases, and 15 bases lay between the germline ends. In nucleotides, the CDR3 is TGCAGCGTCCTCCCGGAGGCGAGCTCCTACAATGAGCAGTTCTTC. It specifies CSVLPEASSYNEQFF.

This clone was recorded only once. This sequence joins TRBV6-4 and TRBJ2-3; TRBD2 matches at 10 bases. Germline CDR1 is MRHNA and CDR2 is SNTAGT. The CDR3 extends over 15 amino acids. J was trimmed by 2 bases and V by 6 bases; bases with no gene match: 5. The CDR3 coding sequence is TGTGCCAGCAGCTTAGCGGGAGGATCCACAGATACGCAGTATTTT. Amino acid sequence: CASSLAGGSTDTQYF.

V is TRBV29-1 and J is TRBJ2-3, with 7 bases aligning to TRBD2. The V gene's germline CDR1 is SQVTM and CDR2 ANQGSEA. With 8 bases clipped from V and 0 bases from J, the junction kept 5 bases outside the gene matches. There are 13 residues in the CDR3. The CDR3 reads CSQSSGSTDTQYF. CDR3 bases: TGCAGCCAATCTAGCGGAAGCACAGATACGCAGTATTTT.

The J gene is TRBJ1-6, the V gene TRBV5-6, with D hard to call. The CDR3 covers 14 residues. The V and J ends lost 1 base and 6 bases respectively, with 8 bases between them. Germline CDR1 and CDR2: SGHDT and YYEEEE. The CDR3 reads CASSLSLSNSPLHF. CDR3 nucleotides: TGTGCCAGCAGCTTGAGTCTGAGTAATTCACCCCTCCACTTT.

The rearrangement links TRBV5-1 to TRBJ2-5; the match to TRBD2 covers 12 bases. This CDR3 spans 15 amino acids. V shed 6 bases, J shed 6 bases, and the junction held 9 bases outside the gene matches. CDR1 and CDR2 from the germline V gene are SGHRS and YFSETQ. The CDR3 sequence is CASTRTSGTQKTQYF. The CDR3 DNA follows: TGCGCCAGCACCCGGACTAGCGGGACCCAGAAGACCCAGTACTTC.

This chain connects TRBV5-1 to TRBJ2-7; TRBD2 aligns across 11 bases. Looked up from germline, CDR1 is SGHRS and CDR2 is YFSETQ. The ends lost 0 bases at V and 4 bases at J; junction bases unmatched: 3. The CDR3 extends over 15 amino acids. CDR3 sequence: CASSLGLAGGYEQYF. The CDR3 region has the DNA TGCGCCAGCAGCTTGGGGCTAGCGGGAGGATACGAGCAGTACTTC.

This chain uses TRBV5-1 with TRBJ2-3, with a weak D call TRBD2 (6 bases). This CDR3 has 15 residues. Germline CDR1 reads SGHRS; CDR2 reads YFSETQ. Trimming pared 2 bases from V and 3 bases from J, leaving 13 bases between. CDR3 sequence reads: CASSFGGRATDTQYF. The CDR3, as DNA: TGCGCCAGCAGCTTTGGAGGGAGAGCTACAGATACGCAGTATTTT.

The DNA for the CDR3 is TGTGCCACCAGTGGCGACAGGGGAGGCAACAATGAGCAGTTCTTC. Translating it yields CATSGDRGGNNEQFF. This chain joins TRBV24-1 and TRBJ2-1; 8 bases are shared with TRBD1. This CDR3 is 15 amino acids long. Germline V gene lookup returns CDR1 KGHDR and CDR2 SFDVKD. Germline trimming cut 5 bases from V and 5 bases from J; bases unmatched to any gene: 7.

The chain links TRBV11-1 to TRBJ2-5, with TRBD1 identical over 8 bases. Germline loops: CDR1 SGHAT, CDR2 FQDESV (reference sequence). V shed 1 base and J 4 bases; nucleotides not matched to a gene: 5. The CDR3 runs 15 residues. The CDR3 DNA reads TGTGCCAGCAGCTTAGTTTCAGGGGGCCGAGAGACCCAGTACTTC. Protein: CASSLVSGGRETQYF.

The chain carries TRBV7-8 and TRBJ2-2, with D unresolved. The germline gives CDR1 SGHVS, CDR2 FQNEAQ. This CDR3 is built from 15 residues. Deletions cut 4 bases from V and 1 base from J, with 10 bases between. In DNA, the CDR3 is TGTGCCAGCAGCTCCGATCCGGTGAACACCGGGGAGCTGTTTTTT. Its translation: CASSSDPVNTGELFF.

The J gene is TRBJ1-1, the V gene TRBV30, with TRBD1 as a possible D gene (6 bases). Per germline, CDR1 GTSNPN and CDR2 SVGIG (reference sequence). The CDR3 runs 13 residues. V was trimmed by 0 bases and J by 6 bases, leaving 11 bases between them. The CDR3 reads CAWSVRGGSEAFF. The CDR3 coding sequence is TGTGCCTGGAGTGTACGAGGGGGTTCTGAAGCTTTCTTT.

This chain links TRBV28 with TRBJ1-5; a weak D match, TRBD1 (6 bases). CDR1 MDHEN and CDR2 SYDVKM come from the germline V gene. Trimming removed 6 bases at V and 0 bases at J, with 18 bases between. This CDR3 has 17 residues. The CDR3: CASSPYNQGSSNQPQHF. The CDR3 DNA reads as TGTGCCAGCAGCCCTTATAACCAGGGGTCTAGCAATCAGCCCCAGCATTTT.

J is TRBJ2-7 and V is TRBV10-3; D is unresolved. The V gene's germline CDR1 is ENHRY and CDR2 SYGVKD. The CDR3 covers 11 residues. The ends were cut back, 3 bases at V and 5 bases at J, with 5 bases in the middle. CDR3 sequence (DNA): TGTGCCATCAGTGAAATCAACGAGCAGTACTTC. Translated: CAISEINEQYF.

This clone occurred once. The chain uses TRBV12-3 or TRBV12-4 and TRBJ1-2, with TRBD1 matching 9 bases. V was clipped by 6 bases and J by 14 bases; unmatched bases: 10. This CDR3 has 12 amino acids. CDR3 loop: CASRLPQGAATF. The CDR3 nucleotides are TGTGCCAGCAGACTTCCACAGGGGGCGGCGACCTTC.

J is TRBJ1-4 and V is TRBV10-3; a possible D gene is TRBD1 (5 bases). The germline V and J ends were trimmed by 2 bases and 7 bases, with 14 bases remaining between them. The CDR3 sequence is 15 residues long. Germline V lookup: CDR1 ENHRY, CDR2 SYGVKD. CDR3 amino acids: CAISEGTPGGEKLFF. Written as DNA, the CDR3 is TGTGCCATCAGTGAGGGGACGCCGGGGGGTGAAAAACTGTTTTTT.

This clone has only one observation. The chain joins TRBV28 to TRBJ2-5; the D is unclear. Germline V CDR1 and CDR2: MDHEN, SYDVKM. This CDR3 has 14 amino acids. V dropped 6 bases and J dropped 5 bases, with 16 bases sitting between them. CDR3 in amino acids: CASSPPQRVETQYF. Written as DNA, the CDR3 is TGTGCCAGCAGCCCCCCCCAGCGTGTGGAGACCCAGTACTTC.

This clone is a singleton in its sample. The CDR3 spells CAAKPRWQGSGELFF. DNA for the CDR3: TGTGCCGCCAAACCCCGGTGGCAGGGGTCCGGGGAGCTGTTTTTT. This chain joins TRBV27 and TRBJ2-2; TRBD1 might be the D (6 bases). Trimming stripped 11 bases from V and 6 bases from J, with 22 bases between. The CDR3 has 15 amino acids. Germline loops: CDR1 MNHEY, CDR2 SMNVEV (reference sequence).

The chain carries TRBV18 and TRBJ2-6, with 7 bases fitting TRBD2. V trimming: 3 bases; J trimming: 0 bases; junction bases outside the gene matches: 11. The CDR3 length is 19 residues. Germline CDR1 reads KGHSH; CDR2 reads LQKENI. CDR3 bases: TGTGCCAGCTCACCCCGAGGCGAGCGGGGACTCTCTGGGGCCAACGTCCTGACTTTC. This gives the protein CASSPRGERGLSGANVLTF. Complete variable domain (other parts from reference TRBV18 and TRBJ2-6): NAGVMQNPRHLVRRRGQEARLRCSPMKGHSHVYWYRQLPEEGLKFMVYLQKENIIDESGMPKERFSAEFPKEGPSILRIQQVVRGDSAAYFCASSPRGERGLSGANVLTFGAGSRLTVL.

The chain couples TRBV29-1 to TRBJ1-2; D unclear. This CDR3 has 16 amino acids. Germline lookup yields CDR1 SQVTM and CDR2 ANQGSEA. The V end lost 7 bases, the J end lost 0 bases, and 21 bases lay between the germline ends. As DNA, the CDR3 is TGCAGCGCCCGTCTTGTGGGCAGCCCAACTAACTATGGCTACACCTTC. Translating it yields CSARLVGSPTNYGYTF.

This clone has only one observation. The CDR3 DNA is TGTGCCAGCAGCTTAGTCGGGGCAGATACGCAGTATTTT. Protein product: CASSLVGADTQYF. The chain employs TRBV7-9 and TRBJ2-3, with TRBD2 as a possible D gene (5 bases). The CDR3 is 13 amino acids. V was cut by 1 base and J by 4 bases, with 6 bases left in between. The germline gives CDR1 SEHNR, CDR2 FQNEAQ (reference sequence).